A selection of T cell receptor beta chains follows, all from one sample in a study of T cells in narcolepsy. Data came from immunoSEQ multiplex PCR; TCRdb stores just in-frame clones and leaves some out. The table shows roughly 30,000 clones, with more than 70% occurring only once. The sequencing sample was made of CD45RA- memory CD4+ T cells from PBMCs. The receptors derive from a human donor with narcolepsy. Both conserved end residues are part of each CDR3. D genes are given only for firm matches. Clone size is shown for a subset of rows, as once, few, many or a class of expanded clone.

clone_size | j_call | d_call | v_call | cdr3_aa | cdr3_nt
. | TRBJ2-5 | TRBD1 | TRBV25-1 | CASSRTPDRGKETQYF | TGTGCCAGCAGCCGTACCCCGGACAGGGGTAAGGAGACCCAGTACTTC
. | TRBJ1-2 | . | TRBV5-1 | CASSPDGEPNYGYTF | TGCGCCAGCAGCCCGGACGGGGAGCCAAACTATGGCTACACCTTC
. | TRBJ1-2 | . | TRBV5-8 | CASSRTNRLLNYGYTF | TGTGCCAGCAGTCGGACGAACAGATTACTTAACTATGGCTACACCTTC
. | TRBJ2-5 | . | TRBV6-5 | CASSSSRAQETQYF | TGTGCCAGCAGTTCCTCCCGGGCCCAAGAGACCCAGTACTTC
. | TRBJ2-7 | . | TRBV10-1 | CASRGPGRNEQYF | TGCGCCAGCAGAGGACCGGGAAGGAACGAGCAGTACTTC
. | TRBJ2-1 | . | TRBV5-1 | CASSRQATYNEQFF | TGCGCCAGCAGTCGACAGGCAACGTACAATGAGCAGTTCTTC
. | TRBJ2-5 | TRBD2 | TRBV19 | CASSIGSGSPQETQYF | TGTGCCAGTAGTATCGGTAGCGGGAGCCCTCAAGAGACCCAGTACTTC
. | TRBJ1-2 | . | TRBV6-1 | CASSEVGYGYTF | TGTGCCAGCAGTGAAGTGGGATATGGCTACACCTTC
. | TRBJ2-2 | TRBD2 | TRBV11-2 | CASSLTSGRAKTGELFF | TGTGCCAGCAGCTTGACTAGCGGGAGGGCCAAAACCGGGGAGCTGTTTTTT
. | TRBJ1-5 | . | TRBV11-2 | CASSLDAKGNQPQHF | TGTGCCAGCAGCTTAGATGCCAAGGGAAATCAGCCCCAGCATTTT
few | TRBJ1-1 | . | TRBV5-1 | CASTDTFNTEAFF | TGCGCCAGCACGGACACATTCAACACTGAAGCTTTCTTT
. | TRBJ2-5 | TRBD2 | TRBV27 | CASSLSGGGRWETQYF | TGTGCCAGCAGTTTATCGGGCGGGGGGCGGTGGGAGACCCAGTACTTC
. | TRBJ2-7 | . | TRBV5-1 | CASSRPSEEQYF | TGCGCCAGCAGCAGGCCCAGCGAAGAGCAGTACTTC
once | TRBJ2-5 | . | TRBV7-3 | CASSPRAGRETQYF | TGTGCCAGCAGCCCTCGGGCAGGCCGGGAGACCCAGTACTTC
. | TRBJ2-1 | TRBD2 | TRBV27 | CASSSLAGVGEQFF | TGTGCCAGCAGTTCACTAGCGGGGGTAGGGGAGCAGTTCTTC
. | TRBJ2-2 | . | TRBV30 | CAWSPQGRDTGELFF | TGTGCCTGGAGCCCCCAGGGGCGGGACACCGGGGAGCTGTTTTTT
. | TRBJ2-1 | TRBD2 | TRBV11-3 | CASSRGASGANNEQFF | TGTGCCAGCAGCCGAGGGGCTAGCGGGGCAAACAATGAGCAGTTCTTC
once | TRBJ2-3 | TRBD1 | TRBV23-1 | CASSRQGADTQYF | TGCGCCAGCAGTCGACAGGGGGCTGATACGCAGTATTTT
. | TRBJ1-3 | . | TRBV11-2 | CASSPWGSPGNTIYF | TGTGCCAGCAGCCCTTGGGGGTCTCCCGGAAACACCATATATTTT
few | TRBJ2-2 | . | TRBV9 | CASSLVQGAGELFF | TGTGCCAGCAGCTTAGTACAGGGTGCCGGGGAGCTGTTTTTT
. | TRBJ2-5 | . | TRBV2 | CASSSPPDTLQETQYF | TGTGCCAGCAGTTCACCGCCAGACACTTTGCAAGAGACCCAGTACTTC
few | TRBJ2-1 | . | TRBV5-4 | CASGVESARPTEVF | TGTGCCAGCGGGGTTGAGAGCGCGAGGCCTACCGAAGTCTTC
. | TRBJ2-2 | TRBD1 | TRBV5-5 | CASSRTGETDGELFF | TGTGCCAGCAGCAGGACAGGGGAAACTGACGGGGAGCTGTTTTTT
once | TRBJ1-6 | . | TRBV25-1 | CASSRKVSSNSPLHF | TGTGCCAGCAGTAGAAAAGTATCATCTAATTCACCCCTCCACTTT
once | TRBJ1-2 | . | TRBV2 | CASSGTVGTYGYTF | TGTGCCAGCAGTGGGACCGTTGGAACCTATGGCTACACCTTC
few | TRBJ2-7 | . | TRBV7-2 | CASSLEPSHEQYF | TGTGCCAGCAGCTTAGAGCCCAGCCACGAGCAGTACTTC